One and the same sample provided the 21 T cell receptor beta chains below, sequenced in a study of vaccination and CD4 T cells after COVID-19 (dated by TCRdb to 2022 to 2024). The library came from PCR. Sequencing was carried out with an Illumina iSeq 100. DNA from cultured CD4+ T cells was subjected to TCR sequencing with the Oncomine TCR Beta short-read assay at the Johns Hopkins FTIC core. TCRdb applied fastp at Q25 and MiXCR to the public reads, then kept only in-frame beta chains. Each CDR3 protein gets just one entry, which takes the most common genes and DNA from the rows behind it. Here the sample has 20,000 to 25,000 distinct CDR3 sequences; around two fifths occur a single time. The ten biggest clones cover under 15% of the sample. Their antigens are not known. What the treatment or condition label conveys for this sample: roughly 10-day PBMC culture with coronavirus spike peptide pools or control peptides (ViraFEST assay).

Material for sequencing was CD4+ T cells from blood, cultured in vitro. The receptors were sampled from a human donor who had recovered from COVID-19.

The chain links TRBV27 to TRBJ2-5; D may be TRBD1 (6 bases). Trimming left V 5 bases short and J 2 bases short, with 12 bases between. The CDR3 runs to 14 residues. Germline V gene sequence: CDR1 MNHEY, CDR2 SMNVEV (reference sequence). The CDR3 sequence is CASSLLTGQETQYF. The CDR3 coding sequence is TGTGCCAGCAGTCTACTGACAGGACAAGAGACCCAGTACTTC.

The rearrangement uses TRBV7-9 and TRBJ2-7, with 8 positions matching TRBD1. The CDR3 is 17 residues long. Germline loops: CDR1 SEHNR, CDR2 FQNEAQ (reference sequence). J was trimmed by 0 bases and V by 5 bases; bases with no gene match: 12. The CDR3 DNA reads TGTGCCAGCAGCCCTTGGACAGGGAGACTTAGCTCCTACGAGCAGTACTTC. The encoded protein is CASSPWTGRLSSYEQYF. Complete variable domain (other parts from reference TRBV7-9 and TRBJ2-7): DTGVSQNPRHKITKRGQNVTFRCDPISEHNRLYWYRQTLGQGPEFLTYFQNEAQLEKSRLLSDRFSAERPKGSFSTLEIQRTEQGDSAMYLCASSPWTGRLSSYEQYFGPGTRLTVT.

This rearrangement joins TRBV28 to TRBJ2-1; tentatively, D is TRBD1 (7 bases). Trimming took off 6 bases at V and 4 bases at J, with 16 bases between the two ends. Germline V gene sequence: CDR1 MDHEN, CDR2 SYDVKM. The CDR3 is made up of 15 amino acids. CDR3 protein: CASRGAGTAYNEQFF. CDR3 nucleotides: TGTGCCAGCAGAGGGGCGGGGACAGCATACAATGAGCAGTTCTTC.

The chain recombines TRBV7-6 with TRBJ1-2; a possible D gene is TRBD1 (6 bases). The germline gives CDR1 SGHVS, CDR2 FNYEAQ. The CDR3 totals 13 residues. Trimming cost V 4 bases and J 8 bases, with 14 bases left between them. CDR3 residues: CASSSQDSLGYTF. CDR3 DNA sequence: TGTGCCAGCAGCTCCCAGGACAGCCTCGGCTACACCTTC.

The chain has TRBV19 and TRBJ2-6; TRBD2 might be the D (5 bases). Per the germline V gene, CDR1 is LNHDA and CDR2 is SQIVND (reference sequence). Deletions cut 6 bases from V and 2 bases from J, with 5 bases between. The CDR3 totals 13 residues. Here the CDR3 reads CASRRAGANVLTF. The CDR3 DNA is TGTGCCAGTAGGAGGGCTGGGGCCAACGTCCTGACTTTC.

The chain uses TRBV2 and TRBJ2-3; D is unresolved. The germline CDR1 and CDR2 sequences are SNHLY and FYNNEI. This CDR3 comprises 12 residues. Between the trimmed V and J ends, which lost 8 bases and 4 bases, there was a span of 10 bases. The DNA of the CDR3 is TGTGCCAGCCAGAAGGGCTCAGATACGCAGTATTTT. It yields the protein CASQKGSDTQYF.

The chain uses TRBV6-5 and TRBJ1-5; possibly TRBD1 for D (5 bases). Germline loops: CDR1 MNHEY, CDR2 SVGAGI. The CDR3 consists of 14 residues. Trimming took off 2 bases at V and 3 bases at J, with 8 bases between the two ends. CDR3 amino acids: CASSYGGANQPQHF. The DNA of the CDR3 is TGTGCCAGCAGTTACGGCGGGGCCAATCAGCCCCAGCATTTT.

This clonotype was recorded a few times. The CDR3 here is CASSYPKGGTYEQYF. CDR3 in DNA: TGTGCCAGCAGTTACCCGAAAGGGGGAACCTACGAGCAGTACTTC. This chain uses TRBV6-5 with TRBJ2-7, with a possible D match to TRBD1 (6 bases). The V gene lost 2 bases and the J gene lost 2 bases, with 13 bases spanning the gap. CDR3 size: 15 residues. Germline CDR1 MNHEY, CDR2 SVGAGI.

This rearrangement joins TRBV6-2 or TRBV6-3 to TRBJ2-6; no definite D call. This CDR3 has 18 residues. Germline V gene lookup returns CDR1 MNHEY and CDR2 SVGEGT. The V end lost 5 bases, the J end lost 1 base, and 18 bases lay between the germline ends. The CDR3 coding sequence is TGTGCCAGCAGTGGCACAGTTGGAAGCACTTCTGGGGCCAACGTCCTGACTTTC. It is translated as CASSGTVGSTSGANVLTF.

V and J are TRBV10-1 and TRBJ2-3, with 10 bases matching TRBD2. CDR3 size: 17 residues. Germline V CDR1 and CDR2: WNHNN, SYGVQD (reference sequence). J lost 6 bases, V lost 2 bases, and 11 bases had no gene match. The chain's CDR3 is CASSESPSGGPRDTQYF. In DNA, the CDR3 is TGCGCCAGCAGTGAGAGTCCTAGCGGGGGCCCTCGGGATACGCAGTATTTT.

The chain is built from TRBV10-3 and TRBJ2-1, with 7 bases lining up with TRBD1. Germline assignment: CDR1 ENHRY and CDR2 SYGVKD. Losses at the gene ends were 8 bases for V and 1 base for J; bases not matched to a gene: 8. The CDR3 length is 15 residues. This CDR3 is CAIGFRDSSYNEQFF. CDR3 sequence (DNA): TGTGCCATCGGATTTAGGGACAGTTCCTACAATGAGCAGTTCTTC.

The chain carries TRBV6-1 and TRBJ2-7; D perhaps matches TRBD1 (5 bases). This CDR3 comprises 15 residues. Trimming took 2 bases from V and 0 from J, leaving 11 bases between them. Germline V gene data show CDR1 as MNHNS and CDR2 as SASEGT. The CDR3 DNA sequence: TGTGCCAGCAGTGAACAGGGCGTATACTCCTACGAGCAGTACTTC. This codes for CASSEQGVYSYEQYF.

The CDR3 nucleotides are TGTGCCAGCAACGGACAGGGCAATCAGCCCCAGCATTTT. It translates to CASNGQGNQPQHF. This chain connects TRBV2 to TRBJ1-5; the match to TRBD1 covers 7 bases. The CDR3 length is 13 residues. The germline CDR1 and CDR2 sequences are SNHLY and FYNNEI. The V and J ends lost 7 bases and 2 bases, in that order; junction bases with no gene match: 2.

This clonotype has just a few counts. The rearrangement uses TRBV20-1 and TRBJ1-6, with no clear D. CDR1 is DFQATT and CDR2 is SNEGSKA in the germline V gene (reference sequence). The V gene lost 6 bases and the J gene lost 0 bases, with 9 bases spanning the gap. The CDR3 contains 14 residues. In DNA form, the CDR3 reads TGCAGTGCGAAAGACCTCTCCTATAATTCACCCCTCCACTTT. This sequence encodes CSAKDLSYNSPLHF.

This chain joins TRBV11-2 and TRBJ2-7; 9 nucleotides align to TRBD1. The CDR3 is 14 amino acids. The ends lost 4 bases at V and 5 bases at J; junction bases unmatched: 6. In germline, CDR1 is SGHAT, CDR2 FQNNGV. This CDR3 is CASSSPGQGNEQYF. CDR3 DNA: TGTGCCAGCAGCTCACCGGGACAGGGAAACGAGCAGTACTTC.

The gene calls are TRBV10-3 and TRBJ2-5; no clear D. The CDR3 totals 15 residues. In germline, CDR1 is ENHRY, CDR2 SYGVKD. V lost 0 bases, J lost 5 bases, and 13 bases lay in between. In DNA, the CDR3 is TGTGCCATCAGTGAGTCTTCTTCGGCAGGTGAGACCCAGTACTTC. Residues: CAISESSSAGETQYF.

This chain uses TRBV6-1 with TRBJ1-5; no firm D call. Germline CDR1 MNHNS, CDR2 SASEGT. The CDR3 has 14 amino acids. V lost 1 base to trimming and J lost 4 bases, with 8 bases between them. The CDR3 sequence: CASSEGGPNQPQHF. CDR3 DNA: TGTGCCAGCAGTGAAGGAGGTCCTAATCAGCCCCAGCATTTT.

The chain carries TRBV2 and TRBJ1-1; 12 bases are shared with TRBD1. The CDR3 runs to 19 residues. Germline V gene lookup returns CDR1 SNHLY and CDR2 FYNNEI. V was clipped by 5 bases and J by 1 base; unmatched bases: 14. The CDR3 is CASSWSISGTGGANTEAFF. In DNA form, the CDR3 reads TGTGCCAGCAGTTGGTCAATATCCGGGACAGGGGGCGCGAACACTGAAGCTTTCTTT.

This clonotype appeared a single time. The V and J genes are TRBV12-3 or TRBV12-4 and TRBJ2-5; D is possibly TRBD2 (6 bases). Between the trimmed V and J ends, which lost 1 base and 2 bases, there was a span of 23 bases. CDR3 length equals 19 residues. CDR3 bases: TGTGCCAGCAGTTTAGGGTTTGGGAGCGGGCGGATTATACAAGAGACCCAGTACTTC. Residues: CASSLGFGSGRIIQETQYF.

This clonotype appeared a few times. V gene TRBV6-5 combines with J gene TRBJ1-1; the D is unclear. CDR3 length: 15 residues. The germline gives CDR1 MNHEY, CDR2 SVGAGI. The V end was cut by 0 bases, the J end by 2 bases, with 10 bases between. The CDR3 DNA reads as TGTGCCAGCAGTTACTCATCTGGGTTTAACACTGAAGCTTTCTTT. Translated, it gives CASSYSSGFNTEAFF.

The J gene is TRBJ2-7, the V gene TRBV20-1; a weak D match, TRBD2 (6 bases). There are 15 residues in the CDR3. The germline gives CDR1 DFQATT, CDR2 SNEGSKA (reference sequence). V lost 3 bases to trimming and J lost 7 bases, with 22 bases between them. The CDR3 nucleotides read TGCAGTGCTAGGGTCCCGGGACGGGGGTCTTGGGAGCAGTACTTC. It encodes CSARVPGRGSWEQYF.